This T cell receptor beta chain is from a study of T cell changes during pregnancy in multiple sclerosis. Profiling relied on immunoSEQ multiplex PCR, and the TCRdb table lists in-frame clones only, not all of them. There are some 71,000 clones in the sample; just over 90% occur only once, and 1.4% to 1.5% lies in the top ten. The CDR3 loop spans 15 amino acids. Germline values: CDR1 SGDLS, CDR2 YYNGEE. Trimming removed 5 bases from V and 5 bases from J, with 18 bases in between. The sequenced sample was peripheral blood, obtained after pregnancy. V usage is TRBV9 and J usage is TRBJ2-3; the D gene is possibly TRBD2 (6 bases). This TCR was sampled from a female donor with multiple sclerosis, enrolled in a pregnancy study. CDR3 bases: TGTGCCAGCAGTCTTAGCGGAGGCGTCTTAGATACGCAGTATTTT. This gives the protein CASSLSGGVLDTQYF.